The TCR beta chain under discussion was sequenced for a study of identical twins. J was trimmed by 4 bases and V by 3 bases; bases with no gene match: 8. Germline V gives CDR1 SGHRS, CDR2 YFSETQ. The CDR3 is 16 amino acids. In TCRdb, the 5' RACE reads were re-called with MiXCR into one record per CDR3 protein. The table includes 1.5 million or so distinct CDR3 sequences, 25% to 35% detected once. Broader study findings: Whereas memory repertoires showed no such difference, abundant cord blood beta clonotypes carried fewer insertions. Twins' excess sharing was less marked for out-of-frame beta sequences.

This clonotype was seen more than once but under ten times. Its antigen is unknown. The clonotype was recovered from a newborn girl in good health. V usage is TRBV5-1 and J usage is TRBJ1-2, with TRBD1 matching 11 bases. The sample taken for sequencing was cord blood. CDR3 sequence reads: CASSSGQGASVYGYTF. The CDR3 DNA follows: TGCGCCAGCAGCTCAGGACAGGGGGCCTCTGTCTATGGCTACACCTTC.